These 24 T cell receptor beta chains were all obtained from the same sample, sequenced in a study of blood T cell repertoires in COVID-19. The repertoire was sequenced with immunoSEQ multiplex PCR; TCRdb's copy has only in-frame clones and lacks some. The sample includes under 250,000 clones, roughly 83% of them seen just once. Sequenced sample: peripheral blood. The source is a woman older than 75 with COVID-19, enrolled during active disease.

The table lists this clone with a count of one. V and J are TRBV10-3 and TRBJ2-1; 9 bases map to TRBD2. The CDR3 extends over 15 amino acids. In germline, CDR1 is ENHRY, CDR2 SYGVKD. With V trimmed by 2 bases and J by 7 bases, 6 bases remained unmatched. The CDR3 bases are TGTGCCATCAGTGAGAGTAGCGGGGGTGCAAATGAGCAGTTCTTC. As protein: CAISESSGGANEQFF.

This clone was seen a handful of times. At one end, the junction sequence differs from germline, possibly due to a read error. This sequence joins TRBV29-1 and TRBJ1-2, with D perhaps matching TRBD1 (5 bases). In germline, CDR1 is SQVTM, CDR2 ANQGSEA. The CDR3 sequence is 14 residues long. The CDR3 reads CSVEGAIPAYGYTF. CDR3 DNA sequence: TGCAGCGTAGAAGGGGCCATTCCGGCCTATGGCTACACCTTC.

The chain has TRBV7-2 and TRBJ1-1, with D unclear. The CDR3 runs 15 residues. CDR1 is SGHTA and CDR2 is FQGNSA in the germline V gene. V was clipped by 1 base and J by 5 bases, with 14 bases between them. CDR3 amino acids: CASSLEAGRGTEAFF. The CDR3 region has the DNA TGTGCCAGCAGCTTAGAGGCCGGCCGGGGAACTGAAGCTTTCTTT.

The chain couples TRBV11-2 to TRBJ1-6, with a weak D call TRBD1 (6 bases). Germline V gives CDR1 SGHAT, CDR2 FQNNGV. The CDR3 is 19 residues long. Deletions cut 1 base from V and 0 bases from J, with 16 bases between. CDR3 residues: CASSLVGGRGSSYNSPLHF. The DNA for the CDR3 is TGTGCCAGCAGCTTAGTCGGCGGCAGGGGAAGCTCCTATAATTCACCCCTCCACTTT.

The chain is built from TRBV19 and TRBJ2-7; TRBD1 aligns across 8 bases. The germline gives CDR1 LNHDA, CDR2 SQIVND (reference sequence). This CDR3 spans 14 amino acids. V gave up 5 bases and J gave up 3 bases; unmatched junction bases: 6. CDR3 nucleotides: TGTGCCAGTAGTTCTACCGGACAGGGCTACGAGCAGTACTTC. This sequence encodes CASSSTGQGYEQYF.

This chain uses TRBV19 with TRBJ1-5; 8 bases match TRBD1. The germline CDR1 and CDR2 sequences are LNHDA and SQIVND (reference sequence). V shed 5 bases, J shed 7 bases, and the junction held 10 bases outside the gene matches. This CDR3 spans 15 amino acids. The CDR3 loop reads CASSALSGGGQPQHF. Written as DNA, the CDR3 is TGTGCCAGTAGTGCTCTCTCAGGGGGCGGCCAGCCCCAGCATTTT.

The V and J genes are TRBV4-2 and TRBJ1-1, with 9 nucleotides matching TRBD1. With V trimmed by 4 bases and J by 0 bases, 12 bases remained unmatched. Per the germline V gene, CDR1 is LGHNA and CDR2 is YNFKEQ. This CDR3 has 18 amino acids. CDR3 coding DNA: TGTGCCAGCAGCCTAGAAGGGACAGGGCTAACTTTGAACACTGAAGCTTTCTTT. Translating it yields CASSLEGTGLTLNTEAFF.

The rearrangement links TRBV3-1 (or the pseudogene TRBV3-2) to TRBJ2-1, with 7 bases identical to TRBD2. V shed 0 bases, J shed 0 bases, and the junction held 14 bases outside the gene matches. CDR1 is LGHDT and CDR2 is YNNKEL in the germline V gene (reference sequence). This CDR3 contains 20 residues. CDR3 sequence reads: CASSQELGGGLRSSYNEQFF. The CDR3, as DNA: TGTGCCAGCAGCCAAGAGCTGGGGGGGGGACTACGGAGCTCCTACAATGAGCAGTTCTTC.

DNA of the CDR3: TGTGCCAGCAGCTTATTACAGGGTTCTTCGAGAGAGACCCAGTACTTC. Protein product: CASSLLQGSSRETQYF. The chain employs TRBV7-7 and TRBJ2-5; D perhaps matches TRBD1 (6 bases). Germline V gives CDR1 SSHAT, CDR2 FNYEAQ (reference sequence). The CDR3 spans 16 residues. The germline V and J ends were trimmed by 2 bases and 4 bases, with 17 bases remaining between them.

The CDR3 DNA reads as TGTGCCAGCAGCGTAGGGCTAGAGGGCACAGATACGCAGTATTTT. It codes for CASSVGLEGTDTQYF. The gene calls are TRBV9 and TRBJ2-3; unclear D gene. Trimming shortened V by 0 bases and J by 1 base, and 9 bases separated the two germline ends. There are 15 residues in the CDR3. CDR1 and CDR2 (germline): SGDLS, YYNGEE. The full variable domain, rest sourced from reference TRBV9 and TRBJ2-3, is DSGVTQTPKHLITATGQRVTLRCSPRSGDLSVYWYQQSLDQGLQFLIQYYNGEERAKGNILERFSAQQFPDLHSELNLSSLELGDSALYFCASSVGLEGTDTQYFGPGTRLTVL.

The chain recombines TRBV18 with TRBJ2-2; a possible D gene is TRBD1 (5 bases). This CDR3 has 15 amino acids. Germline CDR1 and CDR2: KGHSH and LQKENI. V lost 0 bases, J lost 6 bases, and 11 bases lay in between. CDR3 sequence reads: CASSPPPGSPGELFF. DNA for the CDR3: TGTGCCAGCTCACCACCGCCAGGGTCCCCCGGGGAGCTGTTTTTT.

This chain uses TRBV5-1 with TRBJ1-2; D not certain. The CDR3 loop spans 12 amino acids. Germline V lookup: CDR1 SGHRS, CDR2 YFSETQ. The V end was cut by 4 bases, the J end by 7 bases, with 11 bases between. The CDR3 DNA reads as TGCGCCAGCAGCGAGGTCGCGGGTGGCTACACCTTC. Translated: CASSEVAGGYTF.

The chain joins TRBV11-2 to TRBJ1-2; D remains unclear. CDR1 SGHAT and CDR2 FQNNGV come from the germline V gene. This CDR3 contains 15 residues. V was shortened by 1 base and J by 3 bases, with 12 bases between the two germline ends. The CDR3 is CASSLGPGGYYGYTF. The DNA for the CDR3 is TGTGCCAGCAGCTTAGGTCCGGGCGGGTACTATGGCTACACCTTC.

The DNA for the CDR3 is TGCGCCAGCAGCTTTACGGGACTACTTCGAGAGACCCAGTACTTC. Translated: CASSFTGLLRETQYF. The genes are TRBV5-1 and TRBJ2-5; 7 nucleotides line up with TRBD2. The ends lost 2 bases at V and 4 bases at J; junction bases unmatched: 8. Looked up from germline, CDR1 is SGHRS and CDR2 is YFSETQ. The CDR3 has 15 residues.

The chain links TRBV29-1 to TRBJ1-5; 9 positions match TRBD1. The germline CDR1 and CDR2 sequences are SQVTM and ANQGSEA. The trim removed 5 bases at V and 8 bases at J, leaving 10 bases unmatched. The CDR3 contains 14 residues. The CDR3: CSVSTGGKREPQHF. DNA for the CDR3: TGCAGCGTTTCGACAGGGGGGAAACGAGAGCCCCAGCATTTT.

The chain's CDR3 is CASSLRTGNTGELFF. The CDR3 region has the DNA TGTGCCAGCAGTTTAAGGACAGGGAACACCGGGGAGCTGTTTTTT. The V call is TRBV7-2, the J call TRBJ2-2; 7 bases map to TRBD1. CDR3 size: 15 residues. The germline V gene encodes CDR1 SGHTA and CDR2 FQGNSA. J gave up 1 base and V 6 bases, and 5 bases lay outside the gene matches.

The chain combines TRBV5-6 with TRBJ2-6, with TRBD2 matching over 7 bases. The CDR3 is made up of 19 amino acids. V gave up 2 bases and J gave up 1 base; unmatched junction bases: 12. Germline loops: CDR1 SGHDT, CDR2 YYEEEE. CDR3: CASSFRVTGGHSGANVLTF. DNA of the CDR3: TGTGCCAGCAGCTTCCGGGTCACGGGAGGCCATTCTGGGGCCAACGTCCTGACTTTC.

The chain employs TRBV6-5 and TRBJ1-6; 7 bases fit TRBD1. The trim removed 5 bases at V and 5 bases at J, leaving 6 bases unmatched. Germline V gene lookup returns CDR1 MNHEY and CDR2 SVGAGI. The CDR3 runs 15 residues. The chain's CDR3 is CASSQGGGNNSPLHF. CDR3 in DNA: TGTGCCAGCAGTCAGGGGGGCGGGAATAATTCACCCCTCCACTTT.

V usage is TRBV28 and J usage is TRBJ1-2; no definite D call. The CDR3 is made up of 13 amino acids. Germline CDR1 and CDR2: MDHEN and SYDVKM. V was trimmed by 2 bases and J by 5 bases, leaving 9 bases between them. CDR3 in DNA: TGTGCCAGCAGTTTACGGGTCCAATATGGCTACACCTTC. It encodes CASSLRVQYGYTF.

In DNA form, the CDR3 reads TGTGCCAGCAGTGATCGGACAGGGGGAAATTCACCCCTCCACTTT. Translated, it gives CASSDRTGGNSPLHF. V usage is TRBV6-4 and J usage is TRBJ1-6; 10 bases align to TRBD1. There are 15 residues in the CDR3. V shed 3 bases and J 7 bases; nucleotides not matched to a gene: 3. CDR1 is MRHNA, CDR2 SNTAGT, per germline.

The chain recombines TRBV7-9 with TRBJ1-1; possibly TRBD1 for D (5 bases). CDR3 length: 13 residues. Germline V gives CDR1 SEHNR, CDR2 FQNEAQ (reference sequence). V was trimmed by 4 bases and J by 1 base, leaving 7 bases between them. CDR3 amino acids: CASSSQANTEAFF. The CDR3 nucleotides are TGTGCCAGCAGCTCACAGGCGAACACTGAAGCTTTCTTT.

The chain employs TRBV11-1 and TRBJ2-1; D is unclear. Germline assignment: CDR1 SGHAT and CDR2 FQDESV (reference sequence). V lost 5 bases, J lost 5 bases, and 4 bases lay in between. The CDR3 consists of 11 residues. CDR3 sequence (DNA): TGTGCCAGCAGCCGGGACAATGAGCAGTTCTTC. Protein product: CASSRDNEQFF. Full variable domain (rest looked up from reference TRBV11-1 and TRBJ2-1): EAEVAQSPRYKITEKSQAVAFWCDPISGHATLYWYRQILGQGPELLVQFQDESVVDDSQLPKDRFSAERLKGVDSTLKIQPAELGDSAMYLCASSRDNEQFFGPGTRLTVL.

The V and J genes are TRBV19 and TRBJ1-1; D may be TRBD1 (5 bases). This CDR3 spans 16 amino acids. Trimming took 1 base from V and 1 from J, leaving 13 bases between them. In germline, CDR1 is LNHDA, CDR2 SQIVND (reference sequence). CDR3 nucleotides: TGTGCCAGTAGTATAGGGTTAGGGGACTGGAACACTGAAGCTTTCTTT. Translating it yields CASSIGLGDWNTEAFF.

V is TRBV9 and J is TRBJ1-1; D is possibly TRBD1 (5 bases). CDR3 size: 15 residues. Germline CDR1 is SGDLS and CDR2 is YYNGEE. V lost 4 bases, J lost 1 base, and 14 bases lay in between. The CDR3 nucleotides read TGTGCCAGCAGCCCGCTCGGGCAGGGGAACACTGAAGCTTTCTTT. This sequence encodes CASSPLGQGNTEAFF.